The 14 T cell receptor beta chains below come from one sample, sequenced in a study of T-cell memory formation after mild COVID-19 (dated by TCRdb to the early 2020s). The method behind the library was 5' RACE. The instrument given in TCRdb is Illumina NovaSeq 6000. TCRdb reprocessing: public reads trimmed at Q25 with fastp, clones called with MiXCR, in-frame beta chains kept. Entries that share a CDR3 protein sequence are merged under the most common genes and DNA. For this sample there are roughly 300,000 distinct CDR3 sequences; approximately 8.4% appear just once. The top ten clonotypes cover approximately 22% of the sample. Sequences were obtained from PBMCs or a T cell subset sorted from them (not recorded which). The receptors originated from a man aged 18 to 35 who had mild COVID-19 (a few samples of this study predate the infection). The sample titles of this study are shuffled in the database, so cell type and time point are left out; the donor was told from shared clones.

This clonotype has at least ten counts. J is TRBJ2-7 and V is TRBV6-2 or TRBV6-3; D not certain. The CDR3 spans 14 residues. The V and J ends lost 2 bases and 2 bases respectively, with 10 bases between them. The germline gives CDR1 MNHEY, CDR2 SVGEGT. CDR3 in amino acids: CASSYDTTTYEQYV. CDR3 DNA sequence: TGTGCCAGCAGTTACGATACCACTACCTACGAGCAGTACGTC.

This clonotype was recorded many times. The chain recombines TRBV5-1 with TRBJ2-7; D might be TRBD1 (6 bases). Trimming removed 0 bases at V and 0 bases at J, with 10 bases between. The germline V gene has CDR1 SGHRS and CDR2 YFSETQ. The CDR3 has 15 amino acids. The CDR3 sequence: CASSLGGGRSYEQYF. The CDR3 nucleotides are TGCGCCAGCAGCTTGGGTGGGGGCCGCTCCTACGAGCAGTACTTC.

The chain joins TRBV11-2 to TRBJ1-1; D possibly corresponds to TRBD1 (6 bases). The germline CDR1 and CDR2 sequences are SGHAT and FQNNGV. The V end lost 4 bases, the J end lost 3 bases, and 9 bases lay between the germline ends. The CDR3 has 13 residues. The CDR3 region has the DNA TGTGCCAGCAGCTCGGGACATTACACTGAAGCTTTCTTT. It encodes CASSSGHYTEAFF.

This clonotype was recorded many times. The chain employs TRBV10-3 and TRBJ2-1, with D maybe TRBD2 (7 bases). Per the germline V gene, CDR1 is ENHRY and CDR2 is SYGVKD. The V and J ends lost 6 bases and 7 bases respectively, with 13 bases between them. CDR3 length equals 13 residues. This chain's CDR3 is CAISAGAKNEQFF. Written as DNA, the CDR3 is TGTGCCATCAGCGCGGGGGCGAAAAATGAGCAGTTCTTC.

The chain joins TRBV4-3 to TRBJ2-5; D may match TRBD1 or TRBD2 (5 bases each). V was cut by 0 bases and J by 5 bases, with 13 bases left in between. The germline gives CDR1 LGHNA, CDR2 YSLEER. The CDR3 totals 15 residues. The CDR3 loop is CASSQERGGEETQYF. The CDR3 DNA reads TGCGCCAGCAGCCAAGAGAGGGGTGGAGAGGAGACCCAGTACTTC.

This clonotype was seen repeatedly, ten times or more. V and J are TRBV12-3 or TRBV12-4 and TRBJ1-2; D remains ambiguous. The CDR3 totals 15 residues. V lost 6 bases to trimming and J lost 4 bases, with 18 bases between them. CDR3 coding DNA: TGTGCCAGCAGCCACCAGGACGGACCATTCTATGGCTACACCTTC. Residues: CASSHQDGPFYGYTF.

This clonotype was detected ten times or more. This sequence joins TRBV20-1 and TRBJ2-1; tentatively, D is TRBD1 (5 bases). The germline V gene has CDR1 DFQATT and CDR2 SNEGSKA (reference sequence). CDR3 length: 15 amino acids. Trimming left V 1 base short and J 1 base short, with 11 bases between. The CDR3 sequence is CSARVGVLSYNEQFF. The CDR3 DNA reads as TGCAGTGCTAGAGTAGGGGTGCTATCCTACAATGAGCAGTTCTTC.

The rearrangement links TRBV20-1 to TRBJ1-2; D is undetermined. V lost 3 bases to trimming and J lost 1 base, with 18 bases between them. The CDR3 length is 16 residues. Per germline, CDR1 DFQATT and CDR2 SNEGSKA (reference sequence). CDR3 sequence: CSARVFEAGLNYGYTF. The CDR3 nucleotides read TGCAGTGCTAGGGTATTTGAGGCAGGACTTAACTATGGCTACACCTTC.

The chain joins TRBV7-9 to TRBJ2-1; 9 positions match TRBD2. Trimming cost V 3 bases and J 2 bases; bases outside gene matches: 2. Germline CDR1 and CDR2: SEHNR and FQNEAQ (reference sequence). This CDR3 comprises 15 residues. CDR3 in amino acids: CASSFERGAYNEQFF. CDR3 DNA: TGTGCCAGCAGCTTTGAGCGGGGGGCCTACAATGAGCAGTTCTTC.

This clonotype was detected a few times. The rearrangement uses TRBV6-2 or TRBV6-3 and TRBJ2-7; D ambiguous. Deletions cut 5 bases from V and 5 bases from J, with 13 bases between. Germline CDR1 reads MNHEY; CDR2 reads SVGEGT. This CDR3 has 13 amino acids. The CDR3 sequence is CASSTSRVNEQYV. CDR3 DNA sequence: TGTGCCAGCAGTACCTCTAGGGTCAACGAGCAGTACGTC.

This chain links TRBV20-1 with TRBJ2-1; D could derive from TRBD1 or TRBD2 (7 bases each). Looked up from germline, CDR1 is DFQATT and CDR2 is SNEGSKA (reference sequence). The CDR3 consists of 12 residues. CDR3 coding DNA: TGCAGACCCCAGGGGGGGGTACAGTGGCAGTTCTTC. Protein sequence: CRPQGGVQWQFF.

This clonotype was observed many times. This chain joins TRBV3-2 and TRBJ2-7; the listed D gene, TRBD1, was not tested against the DNA. TRBV3-2 is labeled a pseudogene. This CDR3 contains 14 residues. The CDR3 nucleotides are TGTGCCAGCAGCCAAGAGACAGGGGGCTACGAGCAGTACGTC. Its protein product is CASSQETGGYEQYV.

This clonotype was seen a few times. Here the CDR3 reads CASSSLPGGGNQPQHF. Written as DNA, the CDR3 is TGTGCCAGCAGCTCATTACCCGGGGGGGGGAATCAGCCCCAGCATTTT. The J gene is TRBJ1-5, the V gene TRBV7-2; possible D gene TRBD1, 5 bases. Germline CDR1 is SGHTA and CDR2 is FQGNSA. The CDR3 consists of 16 residues. V was pared by 4 bases and J by 4 bases, with 17 bases between.

This clonotype was seen a handful of times. The rearrangement uses TRBV5-1 and TRBJ2-2; a possible D gene is TRBD1 (5 bases). Germline CDR1 is SGHRS and CDR2 is YFSETQ. Trimming removed 4 bases at V and 6 bases at J, with 13 bases between. The CDR3 is made up of 14 amino acids. CDR3 loop: CASSADINSGELFF. DNA for the CDR3: TGCGCCAGCAGCGCGGACATCAATTCCGGGGAGCTGTTTTTT.